This T cell receptor (beta chain) was found in a study of shared clonotypes between healthy human individuals. The overall study: Three plates each covered CD4 naive and memory; CD8 naive two, CD8 memory one. General observations from the study: How much donors shared clonotypes was expected to be affected by sequencing depth.

For this clone: The antigen is not known.

The CDR3 runs to 13 residues. J was trimmed by 8 bases and V by 3 bases; bases with no gene match: 6. CDR1 GTSNPN and CDR2 SVGIG come from the germline V gene (reference sequence). Assay runs were performed at deep level. Sequencing used immunoSEQ multiplex PCR; TCRdb keeps in-frame clones, though not all of them. The table lists millions of clones, roughly 94% of them singletons, with roughly 0.13% in the top ten. This clonotype was obtained from a man between 18 and 35 years old in good health. The chain links TRBV30 to TRBJ1-4; 7 nucleotides align to TRBD1. The sequencing sample was made of naive CD4+ T cells sorted from blood. Subset noted: CD45RA+ positively selected. The CDR3 DNA follows: TGTGCCTGGAGACCCACAGGGGAAGAAAAACTGTTTTTT. It translates to CAWRPTGEEKLFF. The full variable domain, rest sourced from reference TRBV30 and TRBJ1-4, is SQTIHQWPATLVQPVGSPLSLECTVEGTSNPNLYWYRQAAGRGLQLLFYSVGIGQISSEVPQNLSASRPQDRQFILSSKKLLLSDSGFYLCAWRPTGEEKLFFGSGTQLSVL.